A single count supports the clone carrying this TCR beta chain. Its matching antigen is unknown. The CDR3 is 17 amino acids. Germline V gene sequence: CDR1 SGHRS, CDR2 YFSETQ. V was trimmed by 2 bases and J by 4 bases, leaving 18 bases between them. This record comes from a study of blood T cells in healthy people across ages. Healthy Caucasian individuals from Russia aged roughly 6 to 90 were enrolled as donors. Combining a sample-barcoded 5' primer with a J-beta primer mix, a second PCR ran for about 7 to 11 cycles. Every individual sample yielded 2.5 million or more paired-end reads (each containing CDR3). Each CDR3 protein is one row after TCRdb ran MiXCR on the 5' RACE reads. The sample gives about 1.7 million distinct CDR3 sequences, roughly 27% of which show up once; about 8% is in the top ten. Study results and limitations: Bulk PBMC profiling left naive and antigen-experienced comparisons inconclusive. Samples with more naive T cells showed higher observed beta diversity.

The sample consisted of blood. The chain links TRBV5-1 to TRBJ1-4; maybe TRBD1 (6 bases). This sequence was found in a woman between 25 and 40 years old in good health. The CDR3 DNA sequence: TGCGCCAGCAGCTTACAGGGCCGCCACACCAGTAATGAAAAACTGTTTTTT. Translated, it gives CASSLQGRHTSNEKLFF.